The table lists the clone carrying this T cell receptor (beta chain) with a few counts. Germline V lookup: CDR1 LNHDA, CDR2 SQIVND (reference sequence). The CDR3 has 16 residues. V lost 4 bases, J lost 4 bases, and 17 bases lay in between. From RNA transcripts, TCR beta CDR3 regions were amplified. First-round RT-PCR of the TCR CDR3 relied on the HTBI primer set. TCRdb reprocessed the multiplex PCR reads with MiXCR, giving one entry per CDR3 protein. The data show 600,000 to 650,000 distinct CDR3 sequences, 20% to 25% seen once. The data were obtained in a study of T cells in Graves' hyperthyroidism and ophthalmopathy. Study context: At the time of initial diagnosis and before any treatment, peripheral blood was collected.

Fresh 10 ml peripheral blood yielded PBMCs. J is TRBJ1-5 and V is TRBV19, with D perhaps TRBD1 (5 bases). Sample: blood. The source of this sequence is a man between 25 and 39 years old with Graves' ophthalmopathy. Here the CDR3 reads CASSSDSQRANQPQHF. The CDR3 DNA reads as TGTGCCAGTAGTAGCGACAGCCAACGGGCAAATCAGCCCCAGCATTTT.